This entry lists 11 T cell receptor beta chains sequenced from one sample in a study of blood T cell repertoires in COVID-19. TCRdb's copy holds only in-frame clones and misses some; the assay was immunoSEQ multiplex PCR. The sample has hundreds of thousands of clones, approximately 82% seen once. Sequencing was carried out using peripheral blood. The receptors shown here come from a woman over 75 with acute or convalescent COVID-19.

The V gene is TRBV5-6, the J gene TRBJ2-5; 8 nucleotides line up with TRBD2. Germline assignment: CDR1 SGHDT and CDR2 YYEEEE. Trimming cost V 0 bases and J 5 bases; bases outside gene matches: 6. This CDR3 comprises 15 residues. CDR3 protein: CASSLVGGADETQYF. The CDR3 bases are TGTGCCAGCAGCTTGGTCGGGGGGGCCGATGAGACCCAGTACTTC.

This chain connects TRBV5-8 to TRBJ1-5; perhaps TRBD1 as D (5 bases). CDR1 SGHTS and CDR2 YDEGEE come from the germline V gene. Trimming took off 4 bases at V and 6 bases at J, with 23 bases between the two ends. This CDR3 is 17 amino acids long. CDR3: CASSPARVLGLGQPQHF. CDR3 nucleotides: TGTGCCAGCAGCCCTGCCAGGGTCCTCGGGTTAGGTCAGCCCCAGCATTTT.

This clone was counted between two and nine times. The rearrangement links TRBV7-2 to TRBJ1-6, with a weak D call TRBD1 (5 bases). V was trimmed by 5 bases and J by 7 bases, leaving 12 bases between them. The length of the CDR3 is 14 residues. CDR1 and CDR2 (germline): SGHTA, FQGNSA. CDR3 DNA: TGTGCCAGCAGCCCGATGGGGCTAAATTCACCCCTCCACTTT. This translates into CASSPMGLNSPLHF.

This chain links TRBV18 with TRBJ1-6, with D tentatively TRBD1 (6 bases). This CDR3 has 14 residues. V lost 0 bases, J lost 9 bases, and 9 bases lay in between. The germline V gene encodes CDR1 KGHSH and CDR2 LQKENI. The CDR3 spells CASSPPHRASPLHF. CDR3 sequence (DNA): TGTGCCAGCTCACCACCCCACAGGGCTTCACCCCTCCACTTT.

V and J are TRBV28 and TRBJ2-2, with D hard to call. This CDR3 spans 14 amino acids. Germline V CDR1 and CDR2: MDHEN, SYDVKM. V was clipped by 3 bases and J by 5 bases, with 10 bases between them. CDR3 loop: CASSLVAETGELFF. DNA of the CDR3: TGTGCCAGCAGTTTGGTCGCGGAAACCGGGGAGCTGTTTTTT.

The chain recombines TRBV2 with TRBJ1-5; TRBD1 aligns across 7 bases. CDR1 is SNHLY, CDR2 FYNNEI, per germline. The CDR3 has 15 residues. V was clipped by 6 bases and J by 2 bases; unmatched bases: 7. Written as DNA, the CDR3 is TGTGCCAGCAGGACAGGGTCTTCTGGCAATCAGCCCCAGCATTTT. Its translation: CASRTGSSGNQPQHF.

V is TRBV6-2 or TRBV6-3 and J is TRBJ1-6, with D tentatively TRBD1 (6 bases). Germline assignment: CDR1 MNHEY and CDR2 SVGEGT. The CDR3 runs to 19 residues. V dropped 0 bases and J dropped 6 bases, with 21 bases sitting between them. CDR3 in DNA: TGTGCCAGCAGTTACTCGGGGATTCTTCGGGACAAGGGTAATTCACCCCTCCACTTT. This translates into CASSYSGILRDKGNSPLHF.

V gene TRBV18 combines with J gene TRBJ1-4, with a weak D call TRBD1 (5 bases). V lost 3 bases and J lost 5, with 13 bases in between. This CDR3 region has 15 residues. CDR1 KGHSH and CDR2 LQKENI come from the germline V gene. CDR3 in DNA: TGTGCCAGCTCACCGTCTACAGGCCTCAATGAAAAACTGTTTTTT. It translates to CASSPSTGLNEKLFF.

This clone appeared a few times. This rearrangement joins TRBV25-1 to TRBJ1-1; unclear D gene. The V end lost 4 bases, the J end lost 1 base, and 10 bases lay between the germline ends. Germline V lookup: CDR1 MGHDK, CDR2 SYGVNS. This CDR3 is 14 amino acids long. CDR3 amino acids: CASSAPGGNTEAFF. The DNA for the CDR3 is TGTGCCAGCAGTGCCCCCGGTGGGAACACTGAAGCTTTCTTT.

The chain is built from TRBV5-3 and TRBJ1-5; TRBD1 aligns across 9 bases. TRBV5-3 has ORF status, its function being uncertain. The ends lost 2 bases at V and 6 bases at J; junction bases unmatched: 6. This CDR3 is built from 15 residues. The CDR3 region is CARSFRDRAVQPQHF. The CDR3 DNA sequence: TGTGCCAGAAGCTTCCGGGACAGGGCTGTTCAGCCCCAGCATTTT.

The chain employs TRBV5-1 and TRBJ2-7; D gene unclear. V was trimmed by 3 bases and J by 4 bases, leaving 8 bases between them. This CDR3 has 12 residues. From germline, CDR1 is SGHRS and CDR2 YFSETQ. The CDR3: CASSSVTYEQYF. In DNA, the CDR3 is TGCGCCAGCAGCTCGGTCACGTACGAGCAGTACTTC.